This T cell receptor beta chain came from a study of shared clonotypes between healthy human individuals. Some clones are missing from TCRdb's copy, which holds only in-frame ones; the method was immunoSEQ multiplex PCR. Of a few hundred thousand clones detected, approximately 65% appear once; the ten largest clones hold over 8.5%. CDR3 length: 15 residues. Germline V gives CDR1 KGHSH, CDR2 LQKENI. V lost 4 bases, J lost 0 bases, and 6 bases stayed unmatched. The chain combines TRBV18 with TRBJ2-7; 7 bases match TRBD1. The receptor was derived from a man in his thirties or forties in good health. Input material: memory CD4+ T cells sorted from blood. The subset here: CD45RA-negative fraction. The CDR3: CASSLQGQISYEQYF. The CDR3 DNA reads as TGTGCCAGCTCACTTCAGGGACAGATCTCCTACGAGCAGTACTTC.